This record covers a single T cell receptor (beta chain). Antigen unknown. TCRdb redid the calling of the 5' RACE reads with MiXCR, one entry per CDR3 protein. This sample carries approximately 240,000 distinct CDR3 sequences, about 17% of them seen once, and the ten largest clones take approximately 3.4%. Germline V gene lookup returns CDR1 SGHNT and CDR2 YYREEE (reference sequence). The CDR3 loop spans 15 amino acids. The V and J ends lost 2 bases and 0 bases respectively, with 6 bases between them. This sample is part of a study of T-cell memory formation after mild COVID-19. The wider study: TCR clusters largely stayed donor specific. General study results and limits: Clones contracting across day 15 to 85 had a balanced CD4/CD8 profile; later expanding clones leaned CD4+.

The chain combines TRBV5-4 with TRBJ2-6; D not certain. Sample: PBMCs or a T cell subset sorted from them (not recorded which). The TCR originated in a man between 18 and 35 years old who had mild COVID-19 (a few samples of this study predate the infection). Cell type and time point are not known. This chain's CDR3 is CASSFLVSGANVLTF. The CDR3 DNA sequence: TGTGCCAGCAGCTTTTTGGTCTCTGGGGCCAACGTCCTGACTTTC. The variable domain in full, completed from reference TRBV5-4 and TRBJ2-6, reads ETGVTQSPTHLIKTRGQQVTLRCSSQSGHNTVSWYQQALGQGPQFIFQYYREEENGRGNFPPRFSGLQFPNYSSELNVNALELDDSALYLCASSFLVSGANVLTFGAGSRLTVL.